Listed below are T cell receptor beta chains from one sample, sequenced in a study of blood T cells in healthy people across ages. MiXCR, applied by TCRdb to the 5' RACE reads, yields one record per CDR3 protein. The table has some 1 million distinct CDR3 sequences, around 45% seen once. The sequenced sample was blood. Receptors originate from an older woman in good health. Both conserved end residues are part of each CDR3. D genes are given only for firm matches. For some rows the clone size is stated as once, few or many, or as a class when expanded; others skip it.

CDR3 protein: CASSPTGTGIYEQYF
CDR3 DNA: TGTGCCAGCAGTCCTACCGGGACAGGGATCTACGAGCAGTACTTC
clone size: .
D gene: TRBD1
J gene: TRBJ2-7
V gene: TRBV12-3/TRBV12-4

CDR3 protein: CAWSWGALDTQYF
CDR3 DNA: TGTGCCTGGAGTTGGGGGGCGCTGGATACGCAGTATTTT
clone size: few
D gene: .
J gene: TRBJ2-3
V gene: TRBV30

CDR3 protein: CASSLGIGTGSYEQYF
CDR3 DNA: TGTGCCAGCAGCTTAGGAATTGGGACAGGGTCTTACGAGCAGTACTTC
clone size: .
D gene: TRBD1
J gene: TRBJ2-7
V gene: TRBV11-2

CDR3 protein: CSARGRGYELETQYF
CDR3 DNA: TGCAGTGCTAGAGGTCGGGGTTATGAGTTGGAGACCCAGTACTTC
clone size: .
D gene: .
J gene: TRBJ2-5
V gene: TRBV20-1

CDR3 protein: CSARPRTGEETQYF
CDR3 DNA: TGCAGTGCTAGACCGCGGACAGGGGAAGAGACCCAGTACTTC
clone size: .
D gene: TRBD1
J gene: TRBJ2-5
V gene: TRBV20-1

CDR3 protein: CATMKATYEQYF
CDR3 DNA: TGTGCCACGATGAAGGCGACCTACGAGCAGTACTTC
clone size: .
D gene: .
J gene: TRBJ2-7
V gene: TRBV28

CDR3 protein: CASSLERVWNYEQYF
CDR3 DNA: TGTGCCAGCAGCTTAGAAAGGGTTTGGAATTACGAGCAGTACTTC
clone size: .
D gene: .
J gene: TRBJ2-7
V gene: TRBV7-8

CDR3 protein: CASSLTGVIASGNQPQHF
CDR3 DNA: TGTGCCAGCAGCTTGACAGGGGTGATTGCGTCGGGCAATCAGCCCCAGCATTTT
clone size: .
D gene: TRBD1
J gene: TRBJ1-5
V gene: TRBV7-2

CDR3 protein: CASSHGTGDYGYTF
CDR3 DNA: TGCGCCAGCAGCCACGGGACAGGCGACTATGGCTACACCTTC
clone size: few
D gene: TRBD1
J gene: TRBJ1-2
V gene: TRBV5-1

CDR3 protein: CASSHAGQLGEQYF
CDR3 DNA: TGTGCCAGCAGTCACGCAGGTCAGCTTGGCGAGCAGTACTTC
clone size: .
D gene: .
J gene: TRBJ2-7
V gene: TRBV6-6

CDR3 protein: CASSTRTSGRPSNEQFF
CDR3 DNA: TGTGCCAGCAGTACCCGGACTAGCGGGAGGCCATCTAATGAGCAGTTCTTC
clone size: .
D gene: TRBD2
J gene: TRBJ2-1
V gene: TRBV27

CDR3 protein: CASSGRTGGATEAFF
CDR3 DNA: TGCGCCAGCAGCGGAAGGACAGGGGGAGCCACTGAAGCTTTCTTT
clone size: .
D gene: TRBD1
J gene: TRBJ1-1
V gene: TRBV5-1

CDR3 protein: CTSSQGYTDTQYF
CDR3 DNA: TGTACCAGCAGCCAAGGATACACAGATACGCAGTATTTT
clone size: .
D gene: .
J gene: TRBJ2-3
V gene: TRBV4-2

CDR3 protein: CSATLTGGRNEQYF
CDR3 DNA: TGCAGTGCCACATTGACAGGGGGCCGAAACGAGCAGTACTTC
clone size: .
D gene: TRBD1
J gene: TRBJ2-7
V gene: TRBV20-1

CDR3 protein: CASSLRDGGETQYF
CDR3 DNA: TGTGCCAGCAGCTTAAGGGACGGGGGTGAGACCCAGTACTTC
clone size: .
D gene: .
J gene: TRBJ2-5
V gene: TRBV7-9

CDR3 protein: CASSPHPTGTNSPLHF
CDR3 DNA: TGTGCCAGCAGCCCCCACCCGACAGGGACAAATTCACCCCTCCACTTT
clone size: once
D gene: TRBD1
J gene: TRBJ1-6
V gene: TRBV25-1

CDR3 protein: CASREQPVSNEQFF
CDR3 DNA: TGTGCCAGCAGAGAGCAGCCCGTTTCCAATGAGCAGTTCTTC
clone size: .
D gene: .
J gene: TRBJ2-1
V gene: TRBV9

CDR3 protein: CASSPGLAGVTYQETQYF
CDR3 DNA: TGTGCCAGCAGCCCGGGACTAGCGGGAGTTACGTACCAAGAGACCCAGTACTTC
clone size: many
D gene: TRBD2
J gene: TRBJ2-5
V gene: TRBV3-1

CDR3 protein: CASSQRALAAHEQYF
CDR3 DNA: TGCGCCAGCAGCCAGCGGGCTTTGGCAGCCCACGAGCAGTACTTC
clone size: .
D gene: .
J gene: TRBJ2-7
V gene: TRBV4-1

CDR3 protein: CASSYSASSQFF
CDR3 DNA: TGTGCCAGCAGTTACTCGGCTAGCTCCCAGTTCTTC
clone size: few
D gene: .
J gene: TRBJ2-1
V gene: TRBV6-6

CDR3 protein: CASRTGGDTQYF
CDR3 DNA: TGTGCCAGCAGGACAGGGGGAGATACGCAGTATTTT
clone size: .
D gene: TRBD1
J gene: TRBJ2-3
V gene: TRBV28

CDR3 protein: CASSSRTGGFSSYEQYF
CDR3 DNA: TGTGCCAGCAGTTCCAGGACAGGGGGCTTCAGCTCCTACGAGCAGTACTTC
clone size: .
D gene: TRBD1
J gene: TRBJ2-7
V gene: TRBV27

CDR3 protein: CASSLAAGGFDTQYF
CDR3 DNA: TGTGCCAGCAGTTTAGCGGCAGGGGGCTTTGACACTCAGTACTTC
clone size: .
D gene: TRBD1
J gene: TRBJ2-4
V gene: TRBV12-3/TRBV12-4

CDR3 protein: CSYALGADEQYF
CDR3 DNA: TGCAGCTATGCCTTAGGTGCGGACGAGCAGTACTTC
clone size: few
D gene: .
J gene: TRBJ2-7
V gene: TRBV29-1

CDR3 protein: CASRSAGFSSYNEQFF
CDR3 DNA: TGTGCCAGCAGATCGGCGGGGTTTAGCTCCTACAATGAGCAGTTCTTC
clone size: .
D gene: .
J gene: TRBJ2-1
V gene: TRBV27

CDR3 protein: CASSSGMGSYNEQFF
CDR3 DNA: TGTGCCAGCAGCTCCGGCATGGGCTCCTACAATGAGCAGTTCTTC
clone size: many
D gene: .
J gene: TRBJ2-1
V gene: TRBV11-2

CDR3 protein: CASSVGVLGQPQHF
CDR3 DNA: TGTGCCAGCAGCGTAGGCGTCTTGGGTCAGCCCCAGCATTTT
clone size: .
D gene: .
J gene: TRBJ1-5
V gene: TRBV9

CDR3 protein: CSVERLAEHEQYF
CDR3 DNA: TGCAGTGTGGAGCGCCTAGCGGAACACGAGCAGTACTTC
clone size: .
D gene: TRBD2
J gene: TRBJ2-7
V gene: TRBV20-1

CDR3 protein: CASTSIQGGRETQYF
CDR3 DNA: TGTGCCAGCACCTCTATTCAGGGGGGCAGGGAGACCCAGTACTTC
clone size: .
D gene: .
J gene: TRBJ2-5
V gene: TRBV6-1